The 25 T cell receptor beta chains listed next were all sequenced from one sample in a study of CD8+ T cells in alopecia areata. Isolated RNA was reverse transcribed into cDNA used as the sequencing template. Sequencing used immunoSEQ multiplex PCR; TCRdb keeps in-frame clones, though not all of them. This table has about 150,000 clones, 55% appearing once. The sequencing sample was made of CD4+ T cells sorted from blood. The receptors were gathered from a human donor in good health.

The V and J genes are TRBV7-2 and TRBJ2-5; possible D gene TRBD2, 6 bases. CDR1 is SGHTA, CDR2 FQGNSA, per germline. The ends were cut back, 3 bases at V and 4 bases at J, with 15 bases in the middle. The CDR3 has 15 amino acids. The CDR3 bases are TGTGCCAGCAGCTTCCACGGGAGATGGGGAGAGACCCAGTACTTC. Amino acids: CASSFHGRWGETQYF. The whole variable domain, remainder taken from reference TRBV7-2 and TRBJ2-5, is GAGVSQSPSNKVTEKGKDVELRCDPISGHTALYWYRQSLGQGLEFLIYFQGNSAPDKSGLPSDRFSAERTGGSVSTLTIQRTQQEDSAVYLCASSFHGRWGETQYFGPGTRLLVL.

The CDR3 bases are TGCGCCAGCAGTCAAGTGGGTCGTCGAGCCAAAAACATTCAGTACTTC. Translation: CASSQVGRRAKNIQYF. The chain uses TRBV23-1 and TRBJ2-4, with D unclear. TRBV23-1 carries the ORF label, with uncertain function. The germline V and J ends were trimmed by 2 bases and 0 bases, with 11 bases remaining between them. There are 16 residues in the CDR3.

The chain is built from TRBV19 and TRBJ2-7; 9 nucleotides match TRBD2. The V and J ends lost 5 bases and 0 bases, in that order; junction bases with no gene match: 5. Germline loops: CDR1 LNHDA, CDR2 SQIVND (reference sequence). The CDR3 sequence is 15 residues long. The CDR3 DNA reads TGTGCCAGTAGTTCTCGGACTAGCGTCTCCTACGAGCAGTACTTC. Amino acids: CASSSRTSVSYEQYF.

This clone was observed a few times. This chain joins TRBV7-9 and TRBJ1-3; D remains ambiguous. The CDR3 sequence is 12 residues long. Between the trimmed V and J ends, which lost 5 bases and 8 bases, there was a span of 10 bases. Per germline, CDR1 SEHNR and CDR2 FQNEAQ (reference sequence). CDR3 sequence reads: CASSRLRDTIYF. As DNA, the CDR3 is TGTGCCAGCAGCCGATTAAGGGACACCATATATTTT.

The J gene is TRBJ1-1, the V gene TRBV30, with D hard to call. Trimming took off 1 base at V and 11 bases at J, with 14 bases between the two ends. CDR1 is GTSNPN and CDR2 is SVGIG in the germline V gene (reference sequence). This CDR3 comprises 12 residues. In nucleotides, the CDR3 is TGTGCCTGGAGTGCTAGAATTCGTCCCGCTTTCTTT. Its translation: CAWSARIRPAFF.

This clone was found many times. Written as DNA, the CDR3 is TGCAGCGTTGGTGCTCTCACGGGTTACAATGAGCAGTTCTTC. Its protein product is CSVGALTGYNEQFF. The chain has TRBV29-1 and TRBJ2-1; no clear D. The CDR3 length is 14 residues. CDR1 is SQVTM and CDR2 is ANQGSEA in the germline V gene. V was clipped by 4 bases and J by 4 bases, with 14 bases between them.

This chain joins TRBV29-1 and TRBJ2-5; 7 nucleotides line up with TRBD2. Per germline, CDR1 SQVTM and CDR2 ANQGSEA. The CDR3 runs to 13 residues. With V trimmed by 3 bases and J by 4 bases, 5 bases remained unmatched. In nucleotides, the CDR3 is TGCAGCGTTGATCCGGGGGGAGCAGAGACCCAGTACTTC. Translating gives CSVDPGGAETQYF. The full variable domain, with the rest looked up from reference TRBV29-1 and TRBJ2-5, is SAVISQKPSRDICQRGTSLTIQCQVDSQVTMMFWYRQQPGQSLTLIATANQGSEATYESGFVIDKFPISRPNLTFSTLTVSNMSPEDSSIYLCSVDPGGAETQYFGPGTRLLVL.

The chain couples TRBV7-9 to TRBJ1-2, with no clear D. The V end lost 1 base, the J end lost 8 bases, and 8 bases lay between the germline ends. Germline loops: CDR1 SEHNR, CDR2 FQNEAQ (reference sequence). The CDR3 has 12 amino acids. CDR3 sequence (DNA): TGTGCCAGCAGCTTAGAGACTGGAGGCTACACCTTC. Amino acid sequence: CASSLETGGYTF.

The gene calls are TRBV15 and TRBJ1-5; the D is unclear. Germline CDR1 LNHNV, CDR2 YYDKDF (reference sequence). V lost 3 bases and J lost 0, with 12 bases in between. The CDR3 is made up of 16 amino acids. The CDR3 coding sequence is TGTGCCACCAGCAGTAGAGTGCATGATAGCAATCAGCCCCAGCATTTT. It is translated as CATSSRVHDSNQPQHF.

The CDR3 DNA is TGTGCCAGCAGCCAAGGGGTAGGGACCGGGGAGCTGTTTTTT. It yields the protein CASSQGVGTGELFF. The chain carries TRBV4-2 and TRBJ2-2; D gene ambiguous. V lost 1 base and J 5 bases, leaving 8 bases between the germline ends. CDR3 size: 14 residues. Germline CDR1 is LGHNA and CDR2 is YNFKEQ.

This clone was observed a few times. V gene TRBV7-9 combines with J gene TRBJ2-1; no reliable D call. Germline V gives CDR1 SEHNR, CDR2 FQNEAQ (reference sequence). V was cut by 4 bases and J by 12 bases, with 13 bases left in between. CDR3 length: 12 amino acids. CDR3 amino acids: CASSSNTATQFF. Here the CDR3 DNA reads TGTGCCAGCAGCTCTAATACAGCAACGCAGTTCTTC.

The chain recombines TRBV7-2 with TRBJ1-2; 7 nucleotides agree with TRBD1. CDR1 and CDR2 (germline): SGHTA, FQGNSA. J gave up 4 bases and V 4 bases, and 6 bases lay outside the gene matches. The CDR3 loop spans 14 amino acids. This CDR3 is CASSYVQGIYGYTF. The CDR3 nucleotides read TGTGCCAGCAGCTACGTACAGGGGATCTATGGCTACACCTTC.

The rearrangement uses TRBV6-5 and TRBJ2-7; TRBD2 is a possible D gene (5 bases). The CDR3 has 13 residues. Between the trimmed V and J ends, which lost 5 bases and 4 bases, there was a span of 12 bases. Germline CDR1 MNHEY, CDR2 SVGAGI. The CDR3 reads CASSNWERYEQYF. The CDR3 DNA reads TGTGCCAGCAGTAACTGGGAGAGGTACGAGCAGTACTTC.

This clone was observed a single time. This chain links TRBV27 with TRBJ1-3; no firm D call. V shed 3 bases and J shed 2 bases, with 11 bases lying between them. This CDR3 has 15 amino acids. Looked up from germline, CDR1 is MNHEY and CDR2 is SMNVEV (reference sequence). The CDR3 DNA reads as TGTGCCAGCAGTTTGAGTGGTCTAACTGGAAACACCATATATTTT. Its translation is CASSLSGLTGNTIYF.

The chain employs TRBV2 and TRBJ2-2, with 7 bases matching TRBD1. The CDR3 length is 15 residues. CDR1 and CDR2 from the germline V gene are SNHLY and FYNNEI. With 2 bases clipped from V and 4 bases from J, the junction kept 4 bases outside the gene matches. The chain's CDR3 is CASSEWAGGTGELFF. The CDR3 DNA reads TGTGCCAGCAGTGAATGGGCAGGGGGCACCGGGGAGCTGTTTTTT.

V usage is TRBV5-1 and J usage is TRBJ2-3, with D tentatively TRBD1 (6 bases). The germline CDR1 and CDR2 sequences are SGHRS and YFSETQ. The V end lost 5 bases, the J end lost 1 base, and 14 bases lay between the germline ends. This CDR3 comprises 15 residues. The CDR3 protein is CASSFTRQGTDTQYF. The CDR3, as DNA: TGCGCCAGCAGTTTTACTCGACAGGGCACAGATACGCAGTATTTT. Filled out from reference TRBV5-1 and TRBJ2-3, the complete variable domain reads KAGVTQTPRYLIKTRGQQVTLSCSPISGHRSVSWYQQTPGQGLQFLFEYFSETQRNKGNFPGRFSGRQFSNSRSEMNVSTLELGDSALYLCASSFTRQGTDTQYFGPGTRLTVL.

This clone came up a few times. This chain joins TRBV30 and TRBJ1-2; possibly TRBD1 for D (6 bases). The germline CDR1 and CDR2 sequences are GTSNPN and SVGIG (reference sequence). V dropped 3 bases and J dropped 2 bases, with 13 bases sitting between them. The CDR3 has 14 amino acids. CDR3 DNA: TGTGCCTGGAGAGAAGACAGGCGAAACTATGGCTACACCTTC. Protein sequence: CAWREDRRNYGYTF.

The chain employs TRBV25-1 and TRBJ2-2; no firm D call. This CDR3 comprises 11 residues. V was cut by 4 bases and J by 7 bases, with 4 bases left in between. CDR1 MGHDK and CDR2 SYGVNS come from the germline V gene. This CDR3 is CASSAVGELFF. CDR3 DNA sequence: TGTGCCAGCAGTGCCGTCGGGGAGCTGTTTTTT.

V usage is TRBV20-1 and J usage is TRBJ2-7, with D perhaps TRBD1 (5 bases). CDR1 and CDR2 from the germline V gene are DFQATT and SNEGSKA (reference sequence). This CDR3 has 11 residues. Trimming took 3 bases from V and 7 from J, leaving 10 bases between them. Written as DNA, the CDR3 is TGCAGTGCTAGGGGGCAGGGAGAGCAGTACTTC. The encoded protein is CSARGQGEQYF.

The V call is TRBV7-3, the J call TRBJ2-7; 7 positions agree with TRBD1. The CDR3 runs 15 residues. Germline assignment: CDR1 SGHTA and CDR2 FQGTGA. J lost 4 bases, V lost 5 bases, and 11 bases had no gene match. CDR3 sequence: CASSRQGLGKYEQYF. The CDR3 DNA is TGTGCCAGCAGCCGACAGGGCTTAGGGAAATACGAGCAGTACTTC.

This chain links TRBV29-1 with TRBJ1-4, with D maybe TRBD1 (6 bases). In germline, CDR1 is SQVTM, CDR2 ANQGSEA. Trimming stripped 4 bases from V and 3 bases from J, with 15 bases between. This CDR3 contains 15 residues. The CDR3 coding sequence is TGCAGCGTTGGTTCCAGGGGAGTATCTAATGAAAAACTGTTTTTT. Translating it yields CSVGSRGVSNEKLFF.

This clone was seen only a few times. The rearrangement joins TRBV7-3 to TRBJ2-5, with 12 nucleotides matching TRBD2. Germline CDR1 SGHTA, CDR2 FQGTGA. This CDR3 region has 15 residues. V shed 4 bases, J shed 5 bases, and the junction held 5 bases outside the gene matches. CDR3 protein: CASSSSGRAGETQYF. CDR3 coding DNA: TGTGCCAGCAGCTCTAGCGGGAGGGCCGGTGAGACCCAGTACTTC.

The CDR3 loop reads CASSYSGVGNEKLFF. In DNA, the CDR3 is TGTGCCAGCAGTTACTCAGGGGTCGGGAATGAAAAACTGTTTTTT. The genes are TRBV6-5 and TRBJ1-4; possibly TRBD1 for D (5 bases). CDR3 size: 15 residues. Germline V gene lookup returns CDR1 MNHEY and CDR2 SVGAGI. V lost 0 bases to trimming and J lost 5 bases, with 10 bases between them.

This clone was found a few times. The V gene is TRBV6-5, the J gene TRBJ1-1; unclear D gene. CDR1 and CDR2 (germline): MNHEY, SVGAGI. The V end lost 8 bases, the J end lost 3 bases, and 7 bases lay between the germline ends. This CDR3 has 11 amino acids. The CDR3 region is CASGMYTEAFF. DNA of the CDR3: TGTGCCAGCGGAATGTACACTGAAGCTTTCTTT.

This clone was counted a single time. This sequence joins TRBV6-5 and TRBJ1-2, with D perhaps TRBD1 (6 bases). V lost 6 bases and J lost 2, with 13 bases in between. The CDR3 is 14 residues long. Germline-derived CDR1 and CDR2 are MNHEY and SVGAGI. The CDR3 bases are TGTGCCAGCAGCCCCGACAGGAGAAACTATGGCTACACCTTC. It is translated as CASSPDRRNYGYTF.